These 23 T cell receptor beta chains were all obtained from the same sample, sequenced in a study of CD4 T cells in relation to SARS-CoV-2 and coronaviruses. Unexposed donor CD4+ T cells date from about 2010-2019, before the COVID-19 pandemic. The cells were cultured for about ten days before CD4+ T cells were isolated. Using immunoSEQ multiplex PCR, the repertoire was profiled, and TCRdb retains in-frame clones only, with some absent. The data contain around 20,000 clones, just under 75% of them seen just once; the ten biggest clones take up about 20%. For these receptors, no antigen is known. What was sequenced was CD4+ T cells from PBMCs, cultured in vitro. The source of these receptors is a human donor in good health.

The V call is TRBV3-1 (or the pseudogene TRBV3-2), the J call TRBJ1-5; no clear D. Germline CDR1 LGHDT, CDR2 YNNKEL (reference sequence). Trimming left V 3 bases short and J 4 bases short, with 7 bases between. This CDR3 is 13 amino acids long. The CDR3 region is CASSHSGNQPQHF. CDR3 bases: TGTGCCAGCAGCCATAGTGGGAATCAGCCCCAGCATTTT.

The V and J genes are TRBV5-6 and TRBJ2-5; a weak D match, TRBD1 (8 bases). The CDR3 runs to 14 residues. With 2 bases removed from V and 5 bases from J, the gap between germline ends came to 13 bases. CDR1 and CDR2 (germline): SGHDT, YYEEEE. CDR3 in DNA: TGTGCCAGCAGCTTCGGACAGGGAGGGGAGACCCAGTACTTC. It encodes CASSFGQGGETQYF.

V usage is TRBV6-2 or TRBV6-3 and J usage is TRBJ1-2; D is ambiguous. The CDR3 extends over 20 amino acids. Germline values: CDR1 MNHEY, CDR2 SVGEGT. Trimming took off 0 bases at V and 3 bases at J, with 26 bases between the two ends. In DNA form, the CDR3 reads TGTGCCAGCAGTTACTCGAGATGGGGAAAAGTGGGTGCTCGATACTATGGCTACACCTTC. As protein: CASSYSRWGKVGARYYGYTF.

In its sample, this clone was seen a few times. The V gene is TRBV4-3, the J gene TRBJ1-5; no reliable D call. CDR1 is LGHNA, CDR2 YSLEER, per germline. The CDR3 consists of 13 residues. V gave up 0 bases and J gave up 6 bases, with 6 bases separating them. CDR3 amino acids: CASSQDIVQPQHF. CDR3 bases: TGCGCCAGCAGCCAAGATATTGTTCAGCCCCAGCATTTT.

The rearrangement links TRBV9 to TRBJ2-1; 10 nucleotides line up with TRBD2. This CDR3 has 15 residues. With V trimmed by 0 bases and J by 8 bases, 5 bases remained unmatched. CDR1 and CDR2 (germline): SGDLS, YYNGEE. DNA of the CDR3: TGTGCCAGCAGCGTAGCACTAGCGGGATTCTATGAGCAGTTCTTC. It yields the protein CASSVALAGFYEQFF.

The CDR3 DNA sequence: TGTGCCAGCTCACCCCCGGGTAGGGCACTAGCCAAAAACATTCAGTACTTC. Translating it yields CASSPPGRALAKNIQYF. The chain recombines TRBV18 with TRBJ2-4; no reliable D call. The CDR3 is 17 amino acids. The V and J ends lost 3 bases and 0 bases respectively, with 15 bases between them. Per the germline V gene, CDR1 is KGHSH and CDR2 is LQKENI.

In this sample, this clone turned up a few times. The chain carries TRBV29-1 and TRBJ1-5; no definite D call. Germline lookup yields CDR1 SQVTM and CDR2 ANQGSEA. CDR3 length equals 12 residues. V lost 8 bases, J lost 3 bases, and 11 bases lay in between. The CDR3: CSPHSYNQPQHF. CDR3 nucleotides: TGCAGCCCACACAGTTACAATCAGCCCCAGCATTTT.

The V call is TRBV18, the J call TRBJ2-7; TRBD1 matches 8 bases. Germline CDR1 KGHSH, CDR2 LQKENI. The trim removed 2 bases at V and 5 bases at J, leaving 11 bases unmatched. This CDR3 contains 16 residues. The CDR3 sequence is CASSPLSGRGQDEQYF. CDR3 coding DNA: TGTGCCAGCTCACCATTGAGTGGCAGGGGGCAGGACGAGCAGTACTTC. Looking up the rest from reference TRBV18 and TRBJ2-7 gives the full variable domain: NAGVMQNPRHLVRRRGQEARLRCSPMKGHSHVYWYRQLPEEGLKFMVYLQKENIIDESGMPKERFSAEFPKEGPSILRIQQVVRGDSAAYFCASSPLSGRGQDEQYFGPGTRLTVT.

This sequence joins TRBV5-6 and TRBJ2-5; maybe TRBD1 (7 bases). This CDR3 comprises 18 residues. The germline V gene encodes CDR1 SGHDT and CDR2 YYEEEE. V was clipped by 1 base and J by 3 bases, with 22 bases between them. The CDR3 loop is CASSLFRYTGDFKETQYF. The CDR3 coding sequence is TGTGCCAGCAGCTTGTTTAGATATACAGGGGACTTTAAAGAGACCCAGTACTTC.

The table lists this clone with a few counts. The rearrangement joins TRBV27 to TRBJ1-5; 7 bases align to TRBD1. Germline CDR1 is MNHEY and CDR2 is SMNVEV (reference sequence). The V segment lost 5 bases and the J segment 6 bases; nucleotides outside the gene matches: 7. This CDR3 is built from 14 residues. The CDR3 sequence: CASSLGQASQPQHF. DNA of the CDR3: TGTGCCAGCAGTCTAGGACAGGCGTCTCAGCCCCAGCATTTT.

V and J are TRBV12-2 and TRBJ2-1; whether TRBD2, the table's D call, matches the DNA was not checked. TRBV12-2 is a recognized pseudogene. This CDR3 comprises 20 residues. In DNA form, the CDR3 reads TGTGCAAGTCGCTTAGGTAGGACTAGCGGGGGTATTTATTTGGGCAATGAGCAGTTCTTC. This encodes CASRLGRTSGGIYLGNEQFF.

The J gene is TRBJ1-1, the V gene TRBV7-8; D not resolved. V lost 5 bases, J lost 1 base, and 11 bases lay in between. The germline V gene encodes CDR1 SGHVS and CDR2 FQNEAQ. This CDR3 spans 14 amino acids. The chain's CDR3 is CASSPREGNTEAFF. The CDR3 DNA follows: TGTGCCAGCAGCCCCCGGGAGGGGAACACTGAAGCTTTCTTT.

The genes are TRBV7-8 and TRBJ1-2; D unresolved. Per the germline V gene, CDR1 is SGHVS and CDR2 is FQNEAQ. This CDR3 region has 15 residues. V lost 5 bases, J lost 5 bases, and 18 bases lay in between. CDR3 protein: CASSPTSGERYGYTF. CDR3 in DNA: TGTGCCAGCAGCCCGACCTCCGGGGAAAGATATGGCTACACCTTC.

CDR3 bases: TGTGCCAGCAGCACCTTAGCGGGCGGCCGGGATACGCAGTATTTT. This codes for CASSTLAGGRDTQYF. The genes are TRBV7-2 and TRBJ2-3; 7 nucleotides match TRBD2. The V and J ends lost 5 bases and 6 bases, in that order; junction bases with no gene match: 11. Germline lookup yields CDR1 SGHTA and CDR2 FQGNSA. This CDR3 has 15 residues.

The V gene is TRBV6-5, the J gene TRBJ1-2; the D is unclear. CDR1 and CDR2 (germline): MNHEY, SVGAGI. The CDR3 sequence is 14 residues long. The V and J ends lost 0 bases and 2 bases respectively, with 7 bases between them. The CDR3 is CASSYSFGNYGYTF. CDR3 nucleotide sequence: TGTGCCAGCAGTTACTCGTTTGGGAACTATGGCTACACCTTC.

This chain joins TRBV27 and TRBJ2-2; 11 bases line up with TRBD1. The CDR3 length is 19 residues. The V gene end was trimmed by 5 bases and the J gene end by 7 bases; junction bases not matched to a gene: 18. Germline V gene sequence: CDR1 MNHEY, CDR2 SMNVEV (reference sequence). The CDR3: CASSPRSGTRTGGDGELFF. CDR3 nucleotide sequence: TGTGCCAGCAGTCCCCGCTCGGGGACGAGGACAGGGGGCGACGGGGAGCTGTTTTTT.

The J gene is TRBJ2-1, the V gene TRBV9; D may be TRBD1 or TRBD2 (5 bases each). The germline gives CDR1 SGDLS, CDR2 YYNGEE. The CDR3 consists of 15 residues. V dropped 5 bases and J dropped 7 bases, with 19 bases sitting between them. The CDR3, as DNA: TGTGCCAGCAGTCTTCGCTGGGACCCGCGGAATGAGCAGTTCTTC. The encoded protein is CASSLRWDPRNEQFF.

V is TRBV7-2 and J is TRBJ2-2; D may be TRBD1 (5 bases). Trimming took off 0 bases at V and 4 bases at J, with 12 bases between the two ends. The CDR3 is 16 amino acids. The germline V gene encodes CDR1 SGHTA and CDR2 FQGNSA. CDR3 sequence (DNA): TGTGCCAGCAGCTTAGCGGGGCCCCCAGGCACCGGGGAGCTGTTTTTT. This sequence encodes CASSLAGPPGTGELFF.

This chain's CDR3 is CASRPTGGVTHF. The CDR3 bases are TGTGCCAGCAGACCGACAGGGGGGGTTACGCATTTT. The V and J genes are TRBV27 and TRBJ1-5, with TRBD1 matching over 9 bases. Germline lookup yields CDR1 MNHEY and CDR2 SMNVEV (reference sequence). With 6 bases clipped from V and 15 bases from J, the junction kept 9 bases outside the gene matches. CDR3 length: 12 residues.

The chain combines TRBV5-1 with TRBJ1-4; 7 nucleotides align to TRBD1. The CDR3 covers 15 residues. The germline V gene encodes CDR1 SGHRS and CDR2 YFSETQ. After removal of 0 bases from V and 5 bases from J, the junction contained 4 bases not matched to a gene. This CDR3 reads CASSLAGQENEKLFF. CDR3 in DNA: TGCGCCAGCAGCTTGGCCGGACAGGAGAATGAAAAACTGTTTTTT.

The gene calls are TRBV5-1 and TRBJ1-6; TRBD1 is a possible D gene (6 bases). Between the trimmed V and J ends, which lost 8 bases and 6 bases, there was a span of 21 bases. This CDR3 has 16 amino acids. Per germline, CDR1 SGHRS and CDR2 YFSETQ. CDR3 in DNA: TGCGCCAGGTGCAACAGGGCAGGTAACTCTAATTCACCCCTCCACTTT. The encoded protein is CARCNRAGNSNSPLHF. Drawing the rest from reference TRBV5-1 and TRBJ1-6, the complete variable domain is KAGVTQTPRYLIKTRGQQVTLSCSPISGHRSVSWYQQTPGQGLQFLFEYFSETQRNKGNFPGRFSGRQFSNSRSEMNVSTLELGDSALYLCARCNRAGNSNSPLHFGNGTRLTVT.

This chain links TRBV7-9 with TRBJ2-6; 7 bases agree with TRBD1. The CDR3 is made up of 18 amino acids. Trimming cost V 3 bases and J 0 bases; bases outside gene matches: 8. Germline lookup yields CDR1 SEHNR and CDR2 FQNEAQ (reference sequence). Here the CDR3 reads CASSFSRDSLSGANVLTF. Written as DNA, the CDR3 is TGTGCCAGCAGCTTCTCCAGGGACAGTCTCTCTGGGGCCAACGTCCTGACTTTC.

The chain combines TRBV19 with TRBJ2-5; TRBD2 matches 10 bases. V lost 5 bases to trimming and J lost 4 bases; unmatched junction nucleotides: 10. CDR1 and CDR2 (germline): LNHDA, SQIVND (reference sequence). This CDR3 has 16 amino acids. The CDR3 protein is CASSPLTSGHRETQYF. CDR3 nucleotide sequence: TGTGCCAGTAGTCCGTTGACTAGCGGGCATAGAGAGACCCAGTACTTC.